A single T cell receptor (beta chain) is shown here with its context. The target antigen is unknown. The PCR ran on 60 Vbeta and 13 Jbeta primers. Produced via immunoSEQ multiplex PCR; TCRdb's table is partial and in-frame only. The sample yields about 90,000 clones, roughly 80% seen once. Trimming stripped 7 bases from V and 7 bases from J, with 13 bases between. The CDR3 is 12 amino acids. Per germline, CDR1 SGHTA and CDR2 FQGNSA. This entry is derived from a study of cytomegalovirus exposure and HLA in healthy donors. Study results and caveats: A later analysis showed TCR association rates differing by HLA locus, peaking at DRB1 and lowest at HLA-C. Later analysis revealed greater clonal expansion in HLA-associated TCR beta chains than in equally common others.

Sequencing was done on a sample of PBMCs. The chain carries TRBV7-2 and TRBJ1-2; D perhaps matches TRBD1 (6 bases). The TCR sequence derives from a man aged 25 to 40 in good health and CMV-seronegative. CDR3 sequence reads: CASNQQGSGYTF. In nucleotides, the CDR3 is TGTGCCAGCAACCAACAGGGCTCTGGCTACACCTTC.